The 22 T cell receptor beta chains presented below share a single source sample, sequenced in a study of OX40 agonist ivuxolimab in advanced cancers. Sequencing was performed with immunoSEQ multiplex PCR; in TCRdb, only in-frame clones are kept and a portion is missing. This sample has tens of thousands of clones; around 92% occur once, and the top ten carry 20% to 30%. The starting material was CD4+ or CD8+ T cells sorted from blood, obtained in a trial of the OX40 agonist ivuxolimab. The origin of the receptors is an adult with an advanced solid tumor such as melanoma, head and neck, liver or kidney cancer.

The J gene is TRBJ2-3, the V gene TRBV14; the D is unclear. Deletions cut 0 bases from V and 2 bases from J, with 3 bases between. Germline CDR1 reads SGHDN; CDR2 reads FVKESK. The CDR3 totals 13 residues. CDR3 DNA sequence: TGTGCCAGCAGCCAAGATCCCACAGATACGCAGTATTTT. Encoded protein: CASSQDPTDTQYF.

The rearrangement joins TRBV6-6 to TRBJ1-1; D gene unclear. Germline values: CDR1 MNHNY, CDR2 SVGAGI (reference sequence). CDR3 size: 13 residues. V was cut by 2 bases and J by 2 bases, with 6 bases left in between. CDR3 DNA: TGTGCCAGCAGTTACGCCCCTAACACTGAAGCTTTCTTT. Its protein is CASSYAPNTEAFF.

This chain joins TRBV6-5 and TRBJ2-1; D is unresolved. Trimming cost V 7 bases and J 10 bases, with 20 bases left between them. Germline assignment: CDR1 MNHEY and CDR2 SVGAGI. This CDR3 is 14 amino acids long. The CDR3 spells CASTIHYPVKEQFF. The CDR3 nucleotides are TGTGCCAGCACAATACATTACCCCGTGAAGGAGCAGTTCTTC.

The chain employs TRBV4-3 and TRBJ2-3; D could derive from TRBD1 or TRBD2 (5 bases each). Germline CDR1 is LGHNA and CDR2 is YSLEER. This CDR3 comprises 15 residues. Trimming took 2 bases from V and 2 from J, leaving 11 bases between them. CDR3 in amino acids: CASSQRWGNTDTQYF. CDR3 in DNA: TGCGCCAGCAGCCAAAGATGGGGGAACACAGATACGCAGTATTTT.

CDR3 protein: CASSFGTTNQETQYF. The CDR3, as DNA: TGTGCCAGCAGCTTTGGGACGACGAATCAAGAGACCCAGTACTTC. V and J are TRBV5-8 and TRBJ2-5; D possibly matches TRBD1 or TRBD2 (5 bases each). CDR3 length: 15 residues. Looked up from germline, CDR1 is SGHTS and CDR2 is YDEGEE. Trimming cost V 2 bases and J 2 bases, with 13 bases left between them.

This chain uses TRBV2 with TRBJ1-2, with unresolved D. Per germline, CDR1 SNHLY and CDR2 FYNNEI. V lost 8 bases and J lost 1, with 23 bases in between. This CDR3 spans 17 amino acids. Here the CDR3 reads CASGSPRVITNNYGYTF. The CDR3 DNA reads TGTGCCAGCGGGAGCCCCCGGGTCATCACGAATAACTATGGCTACACCTTC.

This clone was detected a few times. In the same sample, other DNA sequences code for this CDR3. The chain carries TRBV28 and TRBJ1-1; no clear D gene. The CDR3 extends over 11 amino acids. Germline-derived CDR1 and CDR2 are MDHEN and SYDVKM. V dropped 2 bases and J dropped 5 bases, with 3 bases sitting between them. CDR3 in amino acids: CASSLGTEAFF. In DNA, the CDR3 is TGTGCCAGCAGTTTAGGGACTGAAGCTTTCTTT.

This rearrangement joins TRBV4-2 to TRBJ2-1, with D perhaps matching TRBD2 (6 bases). Germline V gene lookup returns CDR1 LGHNA and CDR2 YNFKEQ. The CDR3 covers 14 residues. With 1 base removed from V and 6 bases from J, the gap between germline ends came to 10 bases. The CDR3: CASSQAGDLNEQFF. As DNA, the CDR3 is TGTGCCAGCAGCCAAGCGGGAGATCTCAATGAGCAGTTCTTC.

V is TRBV19 and J is TRBJ2-1; no firm D call. Trimming removed 9 bases at V and 4 bases at J, with 13 bases between. This CDR3 has 13 amino acids. Germline lookup yields CDR1 LNHDA and CDR2 SQIVND (reference sequence). CDR3 protein: CASQPAIYNEQFF. Written as DNA, the CDR3 is TGTGCCAGCCAGCCGGCCATATACAATGAGCAGTTCTTC.

J is TRBJ2-3 and V is TRBV7-3, with D tentatively TRBD1 (6 bases). The CDR3 totals 15 residues. V lost 1 base, J lost 0 bases, and 8 bases lay in between. Germline CDR1 and CDR2: SGHTA and FQGTGA. CDR3 bases: TGTGCCAGCAGCTTAATAGGGGGTAGCACAGATACGCAGTATTTT. It encodes CASSLIGGSTDTQYF. The variable domain in full, with the rest retrieved from reference TRBV7-3 and TRBJ2-3, is GAGVSQTPSNKVTEKGKYVELRCDPISGHTALYWYRQSLGQGPEFLIYFQGTGAADDSGLPNDRFFAVRPEGSVSTLKIQRTERGDSAVYLCASSLIGGSTDTQYFGPGTRLTVL.

J is TRBJ1-1 and V is TRBV13; no definite D call. The CDR3 is 12 residues long. Germline V CDR1 and CDR2: PRHDT, FYEKMQ (reference sequence). Trimming took 1 base from V and 6 from J, leaving 6 bases between them. CDR3 sequence: CASSLARPEAFF. The CDR3 DNA sequence: TGTGCCAGCAGCTTAGCTCGGCCTGAAGCTTTCTTT.

This clone was found once. The chain is built from TRBV6-5 and TRBJ2-7; 8 bases map to TRBD1. J was trimmed by 6 bases and V by 3 bases; bases with no gene match: 7. The germline V gene has CDR1 MNHEY and CDR2 SVGAGI. The CDR3 is 14 amino acids. The CDR3 is CASSYGQGGSEQYF. In nucleotides, the CDR3 is TGTGCCAGCAGTTATGGACAGGGAGGTTCCGAGCAGTACTTC.

The chain joins TRBV6-1 to TRBJ2-1; tentative D call: TRBD1 (6 bases). This CDR3 region has 15 residues. V lost 6 bases, J lost 0 bases, and 12 bases lay in between. CDR1 MNHNS and CDR2 SASEGT come from the germline V gene. The CDR3 DNA follows: TGTGCCAGCAGAAAAGACAGGCCCTCCTACAATGAGCAGTTCTTC. Translated: CASRKDRPSYNEQFF.

This chain uses TRBV27 with TRBJ2-1; maybe TRBD2 (8 bases). There are 14 residues in the CDR3. V was pared by 6 bases and J by 6 bases, with 15 bases between. CDR1 is MNHEY and CDR2 is SMNVEV in the germline V gene (reference sequence). As DNA, the CDR3 is TGTGCCAGCAGCGGGGGGGACAGCCCCAATGAGCAGTTCTTC. It encodes CASSGGDSPNEQFF.

A word on this clone: Its ends do not fully match the called genes, so a read error is possible. The chain joins TRBV5-6 to TRBJ1-2, with 9 bases aligning to TRBD1. The CDR3 is made up of 15 amino acids. Germline V lookup: CDR1 SGHDT, CDR2 YYEEEE. CDR3 in DNA: TGTGCCAGCAACTTGGAGGGGACAGGGTACCTTCTTTTCACCTTC. Translating gives CASNLEGTGYLLFTF.

The rearrangement links TRBV7-8 to TRBJ2-3; D might be TRBD2 (5 bases). Trimming removed 7 bases at V and 4 bases at J, with 12 bases between. This CDR3 has 13 amino acids. Germline assignment: CDR1 SGHVS and CDR2 FQNEAQ. The DNA for the CDR3 is TGTGCCAGCACTCAACTGGAGGCAGATACGCAGTATTTT. Amino acids: CASTQLEADTQYF.

This sequence joins TRBV5-4 and TRBJ2-5, with D tentatively TRBD2 (5 bases). From germline, CDR1 is SGHNT and CDR2 YYREEE (reference sequence). The CDR3 has 14 residues. V lost 4 bases, J lost 4 bases, and 14 bases lay in between. The DNA for the CDR3 is TGTGCCAGCAGCAGAACTCTAGGAGGAGAGACCCAGTACTTC. Translation: CASSRTLGGETQYF.

The V and J genes are TRBV15 and TRBJ1-5, with D unclear. This CDR3 has 13 amino acids. CDR1 and CDR2 from the germline V gene are LNHNV and YYDKDF (reference sequence). V was clipped by 0 bases and J by 7 bases, with 7 bases between them. CDR3: CATSRDIGQPQHF. CDR3 nucleotide sequence: TGTGCCACCAGCAGAGATATAGGACAGCCCCAGCATTTT.

The J gene is TRBJ1-5, the V gene TRBV6-6; 9 bases agree with TRBD1. Trimming took 2 bases from V and 6 from J; bases not matched to a gene: 8. The CDR3 spans 16 residues. The germline V gene has CDR1 MNHNY and CDR2 SVGAGI (reference sequence). The CDR3 nucleotides are TGTGCCAGCAGTTACGAACCACAGGGGGCTAGTCAGCCCCAGCATTTT. Its protein product is CASSYEPQGASQPQHF.

The V call is TRBV4-1, the J call TRBJ1-1; no clear D. V lost 0 bases, J lost 2 bases, and 13 bases lay in between. The V gene's germline CDR1 is MGHRA and CDR2 YSYEKL. CDR3 length: 16 amino acids. The CDR3 reads CASSQEGPELNTEAFF. In DNA, the CDR3 is TGCGCCAGCAGCCAAGAAGGGCCAGAACTTAACACTGAAGCTTTCTTT.

This clone was detected only once. J is TRBJ1-2 and V is TRBV29-1; weak D call: TRBD1 (6 bases). Between the trimmed V and J ends, which lost 4 bases and 4 bases, there was a span of 19 bases. The CDR3 is 15 amino acids. Per the germline V gene, CDR1 is SQVTM and CDR2 is ANQGSEA. Here the CDR3 reads CSVGGQTDDLYGYTF. The CDR3 nucleotides are TGCAGCGTTGGGGGGCAGACAGACGATCTCTATGGCTACACCTTC.

V is TRBV12-5 and J is TRBJ2-3, with TRBD2 matching 13 bases. V dropped 6 bases and J dropped 2; count of bases not matched to a gene: 8. Germline lookup yields CDR1 LGHNT and CDR2 FRNRAP. This CDR3 is built from 17 residues. The DNA for the CDR3 is TGTGCTAGTGGCTCGGGACTAGCGGGACCCCTCACAGATACGCAGTATTTT. This sequence encodes CASGSGLAGPLTDTQYF.